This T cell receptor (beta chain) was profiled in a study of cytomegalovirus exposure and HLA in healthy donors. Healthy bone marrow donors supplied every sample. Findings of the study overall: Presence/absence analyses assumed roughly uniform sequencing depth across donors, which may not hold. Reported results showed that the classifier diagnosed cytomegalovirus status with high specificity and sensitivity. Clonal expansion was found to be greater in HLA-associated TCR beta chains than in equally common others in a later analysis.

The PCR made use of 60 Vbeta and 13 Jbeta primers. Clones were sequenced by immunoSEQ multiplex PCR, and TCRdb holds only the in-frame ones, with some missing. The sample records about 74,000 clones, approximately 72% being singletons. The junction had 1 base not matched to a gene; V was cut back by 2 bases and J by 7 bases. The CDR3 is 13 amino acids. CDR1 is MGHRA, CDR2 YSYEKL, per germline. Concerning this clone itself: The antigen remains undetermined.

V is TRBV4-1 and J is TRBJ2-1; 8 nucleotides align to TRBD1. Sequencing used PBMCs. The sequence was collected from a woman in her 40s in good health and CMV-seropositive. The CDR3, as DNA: TGCGCCAGCAGCCAACGACAGGGGAATGAGCAGTTCTTC. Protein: CASSQRQGNEQFF.